The 27 T cell receptor beta chains given below trace back to one sample, sequenced in a study of blood T cell repertoires in COVID-19. TCRdb's table, derived via immunoSEQ multiplex PCR, lists solely in-frame clones and lacks some. The table has some 35,000 clones, 70% to 80% seen once. Material for sequencing was peripheral blood. The receptors were sampled from an elderly man with acute or convalescent COVID-19.

This chain uses TRBV4-2 with TRBJ1-1; D not certain. The V gene's germline CDR1 is LGHNA and CDR2 YNFKEQ. The CDR3 is made up of 14 amino acids. Trimming shortened V by 1 base and J by 4 bases, and 10 bases separated the two germline ends. The CDR3 DNA reads TGTGCCAGCAGCCAAGGACGTCGGAGCACTGAAGCTTTCTTT. Translation gives CASSQGRRSTEAFF.

The chain joins TRBV7-2 to TRBJ2-5, with D possibly being TRBD1 (6 bases). This CDR3 region has 14 residues. Germline V gives CDR1 SGHTA, CDR2 FQGNSA. V lost 4 bases and J 2 bases, leaving 11 bases between the germline ends. The CDR3 spells CASSSGALQETQYF. CDR3 bases: TGTGCCAGCAGCTCAGGGGCTCTTCAAGAGACCCAGTACTTC.

This clone has more than one count but fewer than ten. In DNA form, the CDR3 reads TGTGCCAGCAGTACCAGGGGGTATGAAAAACTGTTTTTT. The encoded protein is CASSTRGYEKLFF. The chain combines TRBV6-5 with TRBJ1-4; 7 positions match TRBD1. CDR1 MNHEY and CDR2 SVGAGI come from the germline V gene. The CDR3 runs to 13 residues. V shed 5 bases and J 6 bases; nucleotides not matched to a gene: 3.

The chain links TRBV6-5 to TRBJ2-1, with TRBD1 matching over 11 bases. Trimming cost V 2 bases and J 9 bases; bases outside gene matches: 6. Germline assignment: CDR1 MNHEY and CDR2 SVGAGI. CDR3 length equals 15 residues. The CDR3, as DNA: TGTGCCAGCAGTTACCCCGGACAGGGGGCCGGTGAGCAGTTCTTC. This encodes CASSYPGQGAGEQFF.

This clone has only one observation. The V call is TRBV27, the J call TRBJ2-1; D unresolved. The V and J ends lost 1 base and 9 bases respectively, with 13 bases between them. The germline V gene has CDR1 MNHEY and CDR2 SMNVEV (reference sequence). The CDR3 has 14 amino acids. The DNA for the CDR3 is TGTGCCAGCAGTTTATACGGAAGGCAGGCTGAGCAGTTCTTC. Its protein product is CASSLYGRQAEQFF.

V and J are TRBV15 and TRBJ2-7; no clear D gene. Trimming shortened V by 3 bases and J by 0 bases, and 12 bases separated the two germline ends. CDR3 size: 15 residues. Germline V gene sequence: CDR1 LNHNV, CDR2 YYDKDF (reference sequence). This CDR3 is CATSSGDGFSYEQYF. Written as DNA, the CDR3 is TGTGCCACCAGCAGTGGTGACGGGTTCTCCTACGAGCAGTACTTC. The whole variable domain, filled in from reference TRBV15 and TRBJ2-7, reads DAMVIQNPRYQVTQFGKPVTLSCSQTLNHNVMYWYQQKSSQAPKLLFHYYDKDFNNEADTPDNFQSRRPNTSFCFLDIRSPGLGDTAMYLCATSSGDGFSYEQYFGPGTRLTVT.

The chain links TRBV19 to TRBJ2-2, with 7 bases identical to TRBD1. After removal of 6 bases from V and 4 bases from J, the junction contained 5 bases not matched to a gene. This CDR3 comprises 14 residues. Germline V gives CDR1 LNHDA, CDR2 SQIVND (reference sequence). Here the CDR3 reads CASSQTGATGELFF. The CDR3 DNA reads as TGTGCCAGTAGCCAAACAGGGGCCACCGGGGAGCTGTTTTTT. The full variable domain, completed using reference TRBV19 and TRBJ2-2, is DGGITQSPKYLFRKEGQNVTLSCEQNLNHDAMYWYRQDPGQGLRLIYYSQIVNDFQKGDIAEGYSVSREKKESFPLTVTSAQKNPTAFYLCASSQTGATGELFFGEGSRLTVL.

This sequence joins TRBV7-6 and TRBJ2-5; tentatively, D is TRBD2 (6 bases). The CDR3 is 16 amino acids. Germline-derived CDR1 and CDR2 are SGHVS and FNYEAQ. V was shortened by 1 base and J by 2 bases, with 14 bases between the two germline ends. Here the CDR3 reads CASSLGVAVLQETQYF. The CDR3 coding sequence is TGTGCCAGCAGCTTAGGGGTAGCGGTGCTGCAAGAGACCCAGTACTTC.

The chain uses TRBV7-2 and TRBJ1-6; D remains unclear. CDR3 length equals 16 residues. Germline V lookup: CDR1 SGHTA, CDR2 FQGNSA. The germline V and J ends were trimmed by 1 base and 1 base, with 8 bases remaining between them. The CDR3, as DNA: TGTGCCAGCAGCTTAGTTGGAGGATCCTATAATTCACCCCTCCACTTT. Its translation: CASSLVGGSYNSPLHF. The full variable domain, rest sourced from reference TRBV7-2 and TRBJ1-6, is GAGVSQSPSNKVTEKGKDVELRCDPISGHTALYWYRQSLGQGLEFLIYFQGNSAPDKSGLPSDRFSAERTGGSVSTLTIQRTQQEDSAVYLCASSLVGGSYNSPLHFGNGTRLTVT.

J is TRBJ2-3 and V is TRBV6-2 or TRBV6-3; 15 nucleotides agree with TRBD2. CDR1 MNHEY and CDR2 SVGEGT come from the germline V gene. The CDR3 covers 15 residues. Unmatched junction bases numbered 0, after V lost 4 bases and J lost 4 bases. CDR3 sequence: CASSWTSGRADTQYF. The CDR3 DNA reads as TGTGCCAGCAGTTGGACTAGCGGGAGGGCAGATACGCAGTATTTT.

The V call is TRBV5-4, the J call TRBJ2-2; TRBD1 agrees at 7 bases. Germline CDR1 and CDR2: SGHNT and YYREEE (reference sequence). The CDR3 is 15 residues long. The junction had 10 bases not matched to a gene; V was cut back by 5 bases and J by 6 bases. CDR3 sequence: CASSWDSVGAGELFF. Here the CDR3 DNA reads TGTGCCAGCAGTTGGGACAGCGTGGGCGCCGGGGAGCTGTTTTTT.

The chain recombines TRBV6-2 or TRBV6-3 with TRBJ1-1; TRBD1 matches 7 bases. Germline V gene data show CDR1 as MNHEY and CDR2 as SVGEGT. J was trimmed by 0 bases and V by 4 bases; bases with no gene match: 5. The CDR3 is 15 amino acids. Written as DNA, the CDR3 is TGTGCCAGCAGTTCCCCGACAGGGATGAACACTGAAGCTTTCTTT. This translates into CASSSPTGMNTEAFF.

The CDR3 DNA follows: TGTGCCAGCAGCAACCCCGGTATCTACGAGCAGTACTTC. Translated: CASSNPGIYEQYF. The J gene is TRBJ2-7, the V gene TRBV5-4, with unresolved D. The V and J ends lost 4 bases and 3 bases respectively, with 11 bases between them. The CDR3 is 13 residues long. Germline V gene sequence: CDR1 SGHNT, CDR2 YYREEE (reference sequence).

The chain carries TRBV7-9 and TRBJ2-7; 10 bases match TRBD1. V dropped 4 bases and J dropped 2; count of bases not matched to a gene: 5. Per the germline V gene, CDR1 is SEHNR and CDR2 is FQNEAQ (reference sequence). The CDR3 is 15 amino acids. CDR3 amino acids: CASSSTDRGPYEQYF. The CDR3 DNA sequence: TGTGCCAGCAGCTCTACTGACAGGGGGCCCTACGAGCAGTACTTC.

The rearrangement joins TRBV11-2 to TRBJ2-7, with 7 bases identical to TRBD1. Germline-derived CDR1 and CDR2 are SGHAT and FQNNGV. With V trimmed by 4 bases and J by 7 bases, 10 bases remained unmatched. This CDR3 region has 14 residues. DNA of the CDR3: TGTGCCAGCAGCTCCGACAGGGTTCGTCGGGAGCAGTACTTC. It encodes CASSSDRVRREQYF.

The V call is TRBV9, the J call TRBJ1-4; 9 bases are a match to TRBD1. The CDR3 consists of 15 residues. CDR1 SGDLS and CDR2 YYNGEE come from the germline V gene. V lost 4 bases and J lost 7; bases outside the gene matches: 8. The chain's CDR3 is CASSKTGTGREKLFF. The CDR3 bases are TGTGCCAGCAGCAAAACCGGGACAGGGCGTGAAAAACTGTTTTTT.

The V and J genes are TRBV29-1 and TRBJ1-1; 10 bases agree with TRBD1. V was pared by 6 bases and J by 3 bases, with 10 bases of the junction left unmatched. The CDR3 is 15 residues long. Looked up from germline, CDR1 is SQVTM and CDR2 is ANQGSEA. The CDR3 sequence is CSVSSRGTGDTEAFF. DNA of the CDR3: TGCAGCGTATCTTCCCGGGGGACAGGGGACACTGAAGCTTTCTTT.

The V call is TRBV5-5, the J call TRBJ2-6; D ambiguous. The V end was cut by 0 bases, the J end by 0 bases, with 4 bases between. This CDR3 contains 15 residues. The V gene's germline CDR1 is SGHKS and CDR2 YYEKEE (reference sequence). CDR3: CASSLGYSGANVLTF. In DNA form, the CDR3 reads TGTGCCAGCAGCTTGGGCTACTCTGGGGCCAACGTCCTGACTTTC.

This clone is a singleton in its sample. The V and J genes are TRBV4-3 and TRBJ2-7; TRBD2 is a possible D gene (6 bases). Germline loops: CDR1 LGHNA, CDR2 YSLEER. V lost 3 bases, J lost 3 bases, and 12 bases lay in between. This CDR3 is built from 14 residues. The CDR3 DNA follows: TGCGCCAGCAGCCAGAGGGGACTCGGCTACGAGCAGTACTTC. This encodes CASSQRGLGYEQYF.

This clone was detected once. In DNA, the CDR3 is TGTGCCAGCTCACCACCGGGGGAATGGGAGGATGGCTACACCTTC. It is translated as CASSPPGEWEDGYTF. This chain connects TRBV18 to TRBJ1-2; a possible D gene is TRBD1 (5 bases). Germline values: CDR1 KGHSH, CDR2 LQKENI. There are 15 residues in the CDR3. V was shortened by 0 bases and J by 6 bases, with 14 bases between the two germline ends.

V is TRBV7-6 and J is TRBJ1-6, with TRBD1 as a possible D gene (6 bases). Germline lookup yields CDR1 SGHVS and CDR2 FNYEAQ. Trimming took off 1 base at V and 3 bases at J, with 10 bases between the two ends. This CDR3 has 16 residues. The CDR3 is CASSLVAGVYNSPLHF. CDR3 sequence (DNA): TGTGCCAGCAGCTTAGTGGCAGGGGTCTATAATTCACCCCTCCACTTT.

The rearrangement uses TRBV2 and TRBJ2-3; 7 nucleotides line up with TRBD2. Germline-derived CDR1 and CDR2 are SNHLY and FYNNEI. V dropped 10 bases and J dropped 6; count of bases not matched to a gene: 13. CDR3 length: 14 amino acids. For the CDR3, the DNA is TGTGCCACCGACCGGGACTATCGGGCCGATACGCAGTATTTT. Translating gives CATDRDYRADTQYF.

V usage is TRBV11-3 and J usage is TRBJ2-3; D not resolved. There are 13 residues in the CDR3. CDR1 is SGHNT and CDR2 is YENEEA in the germline V gene. Trimming stripped 0 bases from V and 8 bases from J, with 9 bases between. CDR3 in DNA: TGTGCCAGCAGCTTAGATACCAGTCGTACGCAGTATTTT. Amino acids: CASSLDTSRTQYF.

This clone was counted between two and nine times. The V and J genes are TRBV27 and TRBJ1-1; 9 bases line up with TRBD1. Germline V gene lookup returns CDR1 MNHEY and CDR2 SMNVEV (reference sequence). This CDR3 comprises 14 residues. Losses at the gene ends were 6 bases for V and 4 bases for J; bases not matched to a gene: 6. The DNA for the CDR3 is TGTGCCAGCAGAGGACAGGGGCTCGGCACTGAAGCTTTCTTT. Protein product: CASRGQGLGTEAFF.

This chain connects TRBV30 to TRBJ2-2; 14 nucleotides agree with TRBD2. Germline CDR1 is GTSNPN and CDR2 is SVGIG (reference sequence). The CDR3 has 15 residues. The V and J ends lost 4 bases and 8 bases, in that order; junction bases with no gene match: 6. CDR3 sequence: CAWTWGLAGAGELFF. As DNA, the CDR3 is TGTGCCTGGACGTGGGGACTAGCGGGAGCGGGGGAGCTGTTTTTT.

This clone has just a few counts. This sample also contains other DNA sequences that code for the same CDR3. This sequence joins TRBV6-5 and TRBJ1-2, with TRBD1 identical over 10 bases. Losses at the gene ends were 0 bases for V and 4 bases for J; bases not matched to a gene: 5. CDR1 and CDR2 (germline): MNHEY, SVGAGI. This CDR3 spans 16 amino acids. The DNA of the CDR3 is TGTGCCAGCAGTTACTCTCGGACAGGGGGAGGCTATGGCTACACCTTC. This sequence encodes CASSYSRTGGGYGYTF.

The table lists this clone with a few counts. The rearrangement joins TRBV18 to TRBJ1-2; 7 nucleotides align to TRBD1. The germline V gene encodes CDR1 KGHSH and CDR2 LQKENI. After removal of 3 bases from V and 0 bases from J, the junction contained 7 bases not matched to a gene. The CDR3 covers 16 residues. Written as DNA, the CDR3 is TGTGCCAGCTCACCGGGGACAGCCGGGGCTAACTATGGCTACACCTTC. It specifies CASSPGTAGANYGYTF. The complete variable domain, with remaining parts taken from reference TRBV18 and TRBJ1-2, reads NAGVMQNPRHLVRRRGQEARLRCSPMKGHSHVYWYRQLPEEGLKFMVYLQKENIIDESGMPKERFSAEFPKEGPSILRIQQVVRGDSAAYFCASSPGTAGANYGYTFGSGTRLTVV.